This passage covers 6 T cell receptor beta chains from one sample sequenced in a study of blood T cell repertoires in COVID-19. Data came from immunoSEQ multiplex PCR; TCRdb stores just in-frame clones and leaves some out. Of 200,000 to 250,000 clones in the sample, 83% are singletons; the top ten hold 3.6%. Sequences were obtained from PBMCs or T cells enriched from blood (not recorded which). These receptors originate from a middle-aged woman who had been exposed to COVID-19.

The rearrangement joins TRBV5-1 to TRBJ2-1, with 7 bases that match TRBD1. The CDR3 loop spans 13 amino acids. Germline V gives CDR1 SGHRS, CDR2 YFSETQ. V was clipped by 0 bases and J by 9 bases; unmatched bases: 3. The DNA of the CDR3 is TGCGCCAGCAGCTTGGTACCAGGGGGTGAGCAGTTCTTC. Protein product: CASSLVPGGEQFF.

This chain connects TRBV4-3 to TRBJ1-1; D unresolved. CDR3 length: 14 residues. The germline gives CDR1 LGHNA, CDR2 YSLEER. V lost 4 bases to trimming and J lost 1 base, with 10 bases between them. CDR3 loop: CASSRRGRNTEAFF. As DNA, the CDR3 is TGCGCCAGCAGCCGTCGGGGTAGGAACACTGAAGCTTTCTTT.

The chain has TRBV5-4 and TRBJ2-3, with 13 nucleotides matching TRBD2. The V gene's germline CDR1 is SGHNT and CDR2 YYREEE (reference sequence). This CDR3 comprises 16 residues. The V gene end was trimmed by 4 bases and the J gene end by 2 bases; junction bases not matched to a gene: 4. The CDR3 DNA follows: TGTGCCAGCAGCGCGGGACTAGCGGGGCACACAGATACGCAGTATTTT. This translates into CASSAGLAGHTDTQYF.

This chain uses TRBV28 with TRBJ1-5; the D gene is possibly TRBD1 (5 bases). This CDR3 comprises 13 residues. CDR1 and CDR2 from the germline V gene are MDHEN and SYDVKM. V lost 2 bases to trimming and J lost 5 bases, with 7 bases between them. DNA of the CDR3: TGTGCCAGCAGTTTAGTAGGGGATCAGCCCCAGCATTTT. Amino acid sequence: CASSLVGDQPQHF.

V and J are TRBV18 and TRBJ2-1, with 7 nucleotides matching TRBD2. The V and J ends lost 7 bases and 0 bases, in that order; junction bases with no gene match: 3. From germline, CDR1 is KGHSH and CDR2 LQKENI. The CDR3 extends over 14 amino acids. CDR3 bases: TGTGCCAGCTTCCCGGGGGGCTCCTACAATGAGCAGTTCTTC. Residues: CASFPGGSYNEQFF.

V is TRBV10-3 and J is TRBJ1-1, with 7 bases aligning to TRBD1. CDR3 size: 15 residues. Trimming removed 10 bases from V and 1 base from J; junction bases left unmatched: 12. Germline CDR1 and CDR2: ENHRY and SYGVKD. The DNA of the CDR3 is TGTGCCACAAATAGGGGGCTCACATCGAACACTGAAGCTTTCTTT. Translated: CATNRGLTSNTEAFF.